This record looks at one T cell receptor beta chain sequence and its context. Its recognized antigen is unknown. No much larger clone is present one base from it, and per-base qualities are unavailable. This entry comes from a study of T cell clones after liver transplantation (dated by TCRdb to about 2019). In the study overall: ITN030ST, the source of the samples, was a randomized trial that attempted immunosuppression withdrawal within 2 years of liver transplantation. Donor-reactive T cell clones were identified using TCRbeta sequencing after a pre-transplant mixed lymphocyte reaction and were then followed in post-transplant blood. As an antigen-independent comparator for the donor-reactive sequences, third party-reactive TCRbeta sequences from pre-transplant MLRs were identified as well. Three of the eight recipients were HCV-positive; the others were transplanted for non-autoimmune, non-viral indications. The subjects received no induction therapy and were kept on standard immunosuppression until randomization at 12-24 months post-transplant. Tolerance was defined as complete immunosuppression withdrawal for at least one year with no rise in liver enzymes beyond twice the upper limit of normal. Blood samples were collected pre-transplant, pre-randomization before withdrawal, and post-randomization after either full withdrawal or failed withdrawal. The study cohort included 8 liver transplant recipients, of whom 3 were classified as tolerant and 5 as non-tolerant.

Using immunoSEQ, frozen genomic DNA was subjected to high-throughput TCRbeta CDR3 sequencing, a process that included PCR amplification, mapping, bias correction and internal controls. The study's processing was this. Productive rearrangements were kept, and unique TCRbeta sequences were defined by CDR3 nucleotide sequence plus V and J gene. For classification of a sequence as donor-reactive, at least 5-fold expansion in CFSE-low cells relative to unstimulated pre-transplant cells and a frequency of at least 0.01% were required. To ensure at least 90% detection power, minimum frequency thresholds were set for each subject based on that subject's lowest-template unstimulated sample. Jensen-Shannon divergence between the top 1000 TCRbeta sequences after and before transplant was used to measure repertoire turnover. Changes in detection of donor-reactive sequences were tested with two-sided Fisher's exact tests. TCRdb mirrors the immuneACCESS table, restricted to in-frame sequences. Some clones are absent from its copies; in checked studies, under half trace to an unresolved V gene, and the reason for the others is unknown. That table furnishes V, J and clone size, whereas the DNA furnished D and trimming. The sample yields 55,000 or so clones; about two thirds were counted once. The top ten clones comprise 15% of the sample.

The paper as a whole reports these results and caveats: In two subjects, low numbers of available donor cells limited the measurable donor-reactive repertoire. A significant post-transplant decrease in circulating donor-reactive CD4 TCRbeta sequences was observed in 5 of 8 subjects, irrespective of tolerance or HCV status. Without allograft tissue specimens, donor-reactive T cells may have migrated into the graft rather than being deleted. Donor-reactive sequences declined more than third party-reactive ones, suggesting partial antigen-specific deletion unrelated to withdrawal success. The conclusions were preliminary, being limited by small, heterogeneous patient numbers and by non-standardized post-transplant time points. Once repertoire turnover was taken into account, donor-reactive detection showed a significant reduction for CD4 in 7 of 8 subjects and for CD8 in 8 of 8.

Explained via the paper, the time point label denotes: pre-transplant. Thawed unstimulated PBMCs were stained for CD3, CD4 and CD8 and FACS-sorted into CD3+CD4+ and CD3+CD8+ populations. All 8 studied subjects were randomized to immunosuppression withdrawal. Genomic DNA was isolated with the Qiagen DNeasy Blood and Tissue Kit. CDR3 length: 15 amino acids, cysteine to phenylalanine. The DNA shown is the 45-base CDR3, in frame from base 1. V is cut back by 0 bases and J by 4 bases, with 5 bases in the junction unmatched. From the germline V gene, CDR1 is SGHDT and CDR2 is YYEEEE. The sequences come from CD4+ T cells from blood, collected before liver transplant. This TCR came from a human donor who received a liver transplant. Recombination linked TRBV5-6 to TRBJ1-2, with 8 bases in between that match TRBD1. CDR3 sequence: CASSLGTGRIYGYTF. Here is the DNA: TGTGCCAGCAGCTTGGGGACAGGGAGGATCTATGGCTACACCTTC.